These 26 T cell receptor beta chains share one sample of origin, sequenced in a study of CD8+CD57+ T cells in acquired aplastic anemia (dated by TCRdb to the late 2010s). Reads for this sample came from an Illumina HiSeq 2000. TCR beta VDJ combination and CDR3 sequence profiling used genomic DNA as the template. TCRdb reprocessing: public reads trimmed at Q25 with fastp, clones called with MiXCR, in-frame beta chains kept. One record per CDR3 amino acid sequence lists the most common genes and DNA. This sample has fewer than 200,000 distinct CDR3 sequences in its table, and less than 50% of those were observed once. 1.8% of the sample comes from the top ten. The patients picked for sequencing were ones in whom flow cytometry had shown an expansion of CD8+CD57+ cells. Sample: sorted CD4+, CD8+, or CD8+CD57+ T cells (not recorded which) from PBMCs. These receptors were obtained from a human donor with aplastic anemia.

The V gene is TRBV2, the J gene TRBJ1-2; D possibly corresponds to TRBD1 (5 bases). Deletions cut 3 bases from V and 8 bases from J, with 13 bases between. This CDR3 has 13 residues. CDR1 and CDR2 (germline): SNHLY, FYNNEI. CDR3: CASSEEGMGGYTF. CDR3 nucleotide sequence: TGTGCCAGCAGTGAGGAGGGGATGGGAGGCTACACCTTC.

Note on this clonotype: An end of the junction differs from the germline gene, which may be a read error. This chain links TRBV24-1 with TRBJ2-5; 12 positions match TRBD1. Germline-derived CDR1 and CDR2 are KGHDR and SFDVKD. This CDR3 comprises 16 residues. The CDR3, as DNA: TGTGCCATCAGTGATTGGGACAGGGGGCTCCGGGAGACCCAGTACTTC. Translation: CAISDWDRGLRETQYF.

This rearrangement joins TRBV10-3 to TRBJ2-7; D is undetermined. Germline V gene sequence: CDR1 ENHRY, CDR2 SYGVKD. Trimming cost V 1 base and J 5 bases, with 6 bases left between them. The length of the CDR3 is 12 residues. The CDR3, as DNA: TGTGCCATCAGTGAGTTGGTTAACGAGCAGTACTTC. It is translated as CAISELVNEQYF.

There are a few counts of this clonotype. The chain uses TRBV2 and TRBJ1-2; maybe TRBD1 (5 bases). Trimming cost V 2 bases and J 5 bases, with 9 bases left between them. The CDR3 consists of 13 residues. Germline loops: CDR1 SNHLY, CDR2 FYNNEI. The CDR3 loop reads CASSEIRGYGYTF. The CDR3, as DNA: TGTGCCAGCAGTGAAATCCGGGGGTATGGCTACACCTTC.

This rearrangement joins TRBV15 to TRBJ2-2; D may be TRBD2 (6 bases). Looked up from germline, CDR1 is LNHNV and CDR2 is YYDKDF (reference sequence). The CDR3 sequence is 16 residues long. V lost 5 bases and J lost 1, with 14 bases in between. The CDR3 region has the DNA TGTGCCACCAGCCCGATGGGGACTTTGAACACCGGGGAGCTGTTTTTT. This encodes CATSPMGTLNTGELFF.

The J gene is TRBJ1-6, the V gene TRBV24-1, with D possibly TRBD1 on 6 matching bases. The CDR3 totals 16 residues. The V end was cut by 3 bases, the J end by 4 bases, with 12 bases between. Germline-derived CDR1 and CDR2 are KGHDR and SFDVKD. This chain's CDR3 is CATSDPQTGYNSPLHF. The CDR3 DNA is TGTGCCACCAGTGATCCCCAGACAGGTTATAATTCACCCCTCCACTTT.

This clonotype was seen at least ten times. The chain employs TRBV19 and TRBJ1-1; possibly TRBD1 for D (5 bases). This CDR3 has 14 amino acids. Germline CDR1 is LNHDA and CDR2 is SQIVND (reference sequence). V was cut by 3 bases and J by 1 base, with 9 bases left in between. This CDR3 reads CASSIGGPNTEAFF. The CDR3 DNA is TGTGCCAGTAGTATTGGGGGTCCGAACACTGAAGCTTTCTTT.

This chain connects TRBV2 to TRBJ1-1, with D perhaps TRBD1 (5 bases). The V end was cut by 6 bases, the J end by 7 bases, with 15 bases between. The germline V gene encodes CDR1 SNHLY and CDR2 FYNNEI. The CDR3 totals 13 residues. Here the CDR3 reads CASSVRITGEAFF. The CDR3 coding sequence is TGTGCCAGCAGCGTACGAATCACAGGTGAAGCTTTCTTT.

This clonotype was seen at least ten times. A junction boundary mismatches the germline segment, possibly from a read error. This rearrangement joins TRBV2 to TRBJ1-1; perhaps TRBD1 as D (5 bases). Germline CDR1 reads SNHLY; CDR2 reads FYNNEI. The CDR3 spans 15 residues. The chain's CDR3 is CASSESKGRATASIF. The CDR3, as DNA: TGTGCCAGCAGTGAAAGTAAGGGGAGGGCAACCGCGTCGATCTTT.

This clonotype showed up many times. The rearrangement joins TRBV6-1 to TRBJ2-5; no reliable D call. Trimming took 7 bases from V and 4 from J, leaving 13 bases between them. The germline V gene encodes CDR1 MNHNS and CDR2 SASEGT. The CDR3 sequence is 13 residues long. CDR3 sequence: CASKTARPETQYF. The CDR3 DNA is TGTGCCAGCAAAACAGCACGACCAGAGACCCAGTACTTC.

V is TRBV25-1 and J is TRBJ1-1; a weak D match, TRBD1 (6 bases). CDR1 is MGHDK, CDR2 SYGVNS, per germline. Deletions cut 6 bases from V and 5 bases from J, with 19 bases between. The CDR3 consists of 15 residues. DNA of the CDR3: TGTGCCAGCAGAGACGCAGGGGCTCGAGGTACTGAAGCTTTCTTT. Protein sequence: CASRDAGARGTEAFF.

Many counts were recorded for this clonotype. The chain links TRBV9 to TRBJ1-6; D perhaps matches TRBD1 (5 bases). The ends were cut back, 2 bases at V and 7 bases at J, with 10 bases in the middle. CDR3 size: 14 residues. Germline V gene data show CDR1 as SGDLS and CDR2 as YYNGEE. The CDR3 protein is CASSVTEGNSPLHF. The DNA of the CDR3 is TGTGCCAGCAGCGTGACAGAGGGGAATTCACCCCTCCACTTT.

CDR3 sequence reads: CSVPETAGTQYF. DNA for the CDR3: TGCAGCGTACCCGAGACAGCGGGGACCCAGTACTTC. V usage is TRBV29-1 and J usage is TRBJ2-5, with D perhaps matching TRBD2 (6 bases). In germline, CDR1 is SQVTM, CDR2 ANQGSEA. The CDR3 length is 12 residues. Trimming stripped 6 bases from V and 7 bases from J, with 15 bases between. The full variable domain, completed using reference TRBV29-1 and TRBJ2-5, is SAVISQKPSRDICQRGTSLTIQCQVDSQVTMMFWYRQQPGQSLTLIATANQGSEATYESGFVIDKFPISRPNLTFSTLTVSNMSPEDSSIYLCSVPETAGTQYFGPGTRLLVL.

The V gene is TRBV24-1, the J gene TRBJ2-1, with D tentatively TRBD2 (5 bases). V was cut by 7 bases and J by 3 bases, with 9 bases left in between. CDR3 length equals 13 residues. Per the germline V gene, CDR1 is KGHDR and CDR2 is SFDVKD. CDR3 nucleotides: TGTGCCACCAGGGAGGACGACTACAATGAGCAGTTCTTC. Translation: CATREDDYNEQFF.

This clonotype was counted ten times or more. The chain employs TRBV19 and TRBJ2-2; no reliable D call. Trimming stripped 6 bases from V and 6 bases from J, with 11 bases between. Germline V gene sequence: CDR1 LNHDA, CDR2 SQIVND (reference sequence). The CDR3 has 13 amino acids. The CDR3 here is CASRMGGPGELFF. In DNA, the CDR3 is TGTGCCAGTAGGATGGGCGGTCCCGGGGAGCTGTTTTTT.

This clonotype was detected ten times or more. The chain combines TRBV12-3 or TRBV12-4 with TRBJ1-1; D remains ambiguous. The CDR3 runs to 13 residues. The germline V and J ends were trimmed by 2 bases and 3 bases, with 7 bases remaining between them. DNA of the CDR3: TGTGCCAGCAGTTTAATGCGGGACACTGAAGCTTTCTTT. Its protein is CASSLMRDTEAFF.

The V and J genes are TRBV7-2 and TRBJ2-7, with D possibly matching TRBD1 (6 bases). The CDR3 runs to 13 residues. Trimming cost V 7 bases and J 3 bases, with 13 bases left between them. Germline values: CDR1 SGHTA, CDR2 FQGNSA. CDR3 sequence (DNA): TGTGCCAGCACATTGACAGGAATCTACGAGCAGTACTTC. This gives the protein CASTLTGIYEQYF.

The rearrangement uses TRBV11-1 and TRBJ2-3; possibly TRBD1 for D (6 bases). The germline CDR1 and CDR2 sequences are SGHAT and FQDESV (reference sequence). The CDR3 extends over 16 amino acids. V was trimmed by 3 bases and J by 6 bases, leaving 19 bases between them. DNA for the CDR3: TGTGCCAGCAGCTTCAGTCGAGGCAGGGGCAAGGATACGCAGTATTTT. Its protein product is CASSFSRGRGKDTQYF. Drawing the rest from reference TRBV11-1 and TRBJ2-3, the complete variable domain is EAEVAQSPRYKITEKSQAVAFWCDPISGHATLYWYRQILGQGPELLVQFQDESVVDDSQLPKDRFSAERLKGVDSTLKIQPAELGDSAMYLCASSFSRGRGKDTQYFGPGTRLTVL.

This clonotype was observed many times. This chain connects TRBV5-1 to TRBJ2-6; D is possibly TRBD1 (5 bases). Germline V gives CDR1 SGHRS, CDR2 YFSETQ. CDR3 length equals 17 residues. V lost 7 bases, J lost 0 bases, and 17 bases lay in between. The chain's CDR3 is CASSTQGIHSGANVLTF. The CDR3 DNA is TGCGCCAGCTCGACTCAGGGAATCCACTCTGGGGCCAACGTCCTGACTTTC.

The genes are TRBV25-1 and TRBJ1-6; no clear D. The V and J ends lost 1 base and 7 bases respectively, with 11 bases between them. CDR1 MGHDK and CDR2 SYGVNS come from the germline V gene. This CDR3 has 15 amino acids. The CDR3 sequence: CASSEWAGGNSPLHF. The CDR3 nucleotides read TGTGCCAGCAGTGAATGGGCGGGCGGGAATTCACCCCTCCACTTT.

CDR3 bases: TGTGCCACCAGTGGTCTTGGGCGGGGGGGCCTGGGTGAGCAGTTCTTC. It codes for CATSGLGRGGLGEQFF. The genes are TRBV24-1 and TRBJ2-1; 9 bases agree with TRBD2. V lost 5 bases and J lost 9; bases outside the gene matches: 13. The CDR3 runs to 16 residues. Germline lookup yields CDR1 KGHDR and CDR2 SFDVKD.

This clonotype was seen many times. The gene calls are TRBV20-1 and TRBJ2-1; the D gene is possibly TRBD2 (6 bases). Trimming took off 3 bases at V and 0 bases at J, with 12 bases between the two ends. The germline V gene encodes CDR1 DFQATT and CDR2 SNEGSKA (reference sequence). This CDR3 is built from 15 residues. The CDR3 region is CSASGALASYNEQFF. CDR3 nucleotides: TGCAGTGCTAGTGGTGCACTAGCCTCCTACAATGAGCAGTTCTTC.

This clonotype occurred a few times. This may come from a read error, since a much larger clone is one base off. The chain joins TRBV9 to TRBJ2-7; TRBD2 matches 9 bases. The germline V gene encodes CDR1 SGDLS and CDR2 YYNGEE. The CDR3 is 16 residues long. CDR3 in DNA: TGTGCCAGCAGCGTTGGCAGCGGGAGGTTTTCCTACAAGCAGTACTTC. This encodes CASSVGSGRFSYKQYF.

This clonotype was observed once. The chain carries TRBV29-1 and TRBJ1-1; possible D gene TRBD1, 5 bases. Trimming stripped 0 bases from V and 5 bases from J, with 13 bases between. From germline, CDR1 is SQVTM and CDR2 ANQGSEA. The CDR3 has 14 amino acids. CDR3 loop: CSVEEAGRGTEAFF. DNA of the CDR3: TGCAGCGTTGAAGAGGCAGGGAGAGGGACTGAAGCTTTCTTT.

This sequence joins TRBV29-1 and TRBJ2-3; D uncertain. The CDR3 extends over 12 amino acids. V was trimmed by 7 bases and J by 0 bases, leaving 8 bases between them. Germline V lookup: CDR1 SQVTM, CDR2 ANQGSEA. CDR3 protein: CSAAVSTDTQYF. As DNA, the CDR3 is TGCAGCGCCGCCGTCAGCACAGATACGCAGTATTTT.

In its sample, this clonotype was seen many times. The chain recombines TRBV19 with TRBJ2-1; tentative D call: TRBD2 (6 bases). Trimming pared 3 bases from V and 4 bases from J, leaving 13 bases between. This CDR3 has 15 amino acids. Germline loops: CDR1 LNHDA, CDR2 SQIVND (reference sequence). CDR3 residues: CASSIYGSGYNEQFF. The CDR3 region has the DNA TGTGCCAGTAGTATTTACGGGAGCGGGTACAATGAGCAGTTCTTC.